This T cell receptor beta chain was recorded in a study of control samples from healthy donors and cancer patients. V gave up 6 bases and J gave up 4 bases, with 15 bases separating them. Per the germline V gene, CDR1 is MNHEY and CDR2 is SVGAGI. This CDR3 contains 14 residues. Repertoires were generated with immunoSEQ multiplex PCR, while TCRdb's copy carries only in-frame clones and drops some. Here the sample spans around 100,000 clones, roughly nine tenths being singletons. The TCR sequence derives from a woman between 50 and 59 years old in good health. The sample taken for sequencing was blood. The rearrangement links TRBV6-5 to TRBJ2-5; possible D gene TRBD2, 5 bases. CDR3 nucleotide sequence: TGTGCCAGCAGCCCCGGACTGTGGGGAGAGACCCAGTACTTC. This sequence encodes CASSPGLWGETQYF.